Listed here is a single T cell receptor beta chain. The antigen remains undetermined. The V gene's germline CDR1 is SGHRS and CDR2 YFSETQ. Trimming removed 2 bases from V and 6 bases from J, with 15 bases in between. This CDR3 contains 14 residues. This record belongs to a study of OX40 agonist ivuxolimab in advanced cancers. About the study: Ivuxolimab, an antibody acting as an agonist of OX40 (CD134), was used to treat patients. Patients received intravenous ivuxolimab every 2 weeks at 0.01 to 10 mg/kg. General study findings and limits: At 0.1 to 3.0 mg/kg and by week 6, CD4+ and CD8+ T cells in the blood had expanded clonally.

Assay: immunoSEQ multiplex PCR; the TCRdb copy retains only in-frame clones and omits some. The sample has 80,000 to 95,000 clones, around nine tenths seen once. The sequence derives from an adult with an advanced solid tumor such as melanoma, head and neck, liver or kidney cancer. This chain links TRBV5-1 with TRBJ2-7; tentative D call: TRBD2 (5 bases). Material: CD4+ or CD8+ T cells sorted from blood, obtained in a trial of the OX40 agonist ivuxolimab. The CDR3 DNA reads as TGCGCCAGCAGCTTCGAGCGGAGTTCTACCGAGCAGTACTTC. Its protein product is CASSFERSSTEQYF.